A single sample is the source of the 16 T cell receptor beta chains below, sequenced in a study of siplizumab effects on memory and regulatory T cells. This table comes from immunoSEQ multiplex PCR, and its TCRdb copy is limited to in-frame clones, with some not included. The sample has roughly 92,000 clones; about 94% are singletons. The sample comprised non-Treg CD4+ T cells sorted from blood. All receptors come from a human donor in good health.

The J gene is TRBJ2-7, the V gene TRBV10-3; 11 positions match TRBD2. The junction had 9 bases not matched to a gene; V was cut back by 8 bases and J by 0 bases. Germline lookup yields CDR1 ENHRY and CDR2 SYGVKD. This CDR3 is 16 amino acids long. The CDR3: CAIGLAGGHSSYEQYF. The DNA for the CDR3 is TGTGCCATCGGGCTAGCGGGAGGCCACAGCTCCTACGAGCAGTACTTC.

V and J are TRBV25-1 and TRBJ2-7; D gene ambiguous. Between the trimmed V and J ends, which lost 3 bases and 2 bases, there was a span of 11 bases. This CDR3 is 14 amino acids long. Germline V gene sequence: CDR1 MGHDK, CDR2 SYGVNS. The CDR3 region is CASSDRVPPYEQYF. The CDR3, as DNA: TGTGCCAGCAGTGACAGAGTCCCCCCCTACGAGCAGTACTTC.

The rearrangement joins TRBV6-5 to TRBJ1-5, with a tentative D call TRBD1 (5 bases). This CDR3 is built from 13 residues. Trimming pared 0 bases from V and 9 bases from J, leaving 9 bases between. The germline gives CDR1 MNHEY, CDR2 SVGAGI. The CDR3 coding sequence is TGTGCCAGCAGTTACTCGAATGGGGGGCCCCAGCATTTT. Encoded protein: CASSYSNGGPQHF.

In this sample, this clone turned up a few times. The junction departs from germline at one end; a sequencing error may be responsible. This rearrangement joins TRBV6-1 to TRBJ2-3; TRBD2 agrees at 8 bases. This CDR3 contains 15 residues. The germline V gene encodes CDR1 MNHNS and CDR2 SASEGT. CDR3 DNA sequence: TGTGCCAGCAGAGAAGCGGGAGTGAGCACAGATACGCAGTATTTT. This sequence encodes CASREAGVSTDTQYF.

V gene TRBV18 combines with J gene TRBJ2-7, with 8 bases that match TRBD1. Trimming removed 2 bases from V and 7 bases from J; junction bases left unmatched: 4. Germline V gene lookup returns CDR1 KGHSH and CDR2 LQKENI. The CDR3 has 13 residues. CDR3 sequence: CASSPGQGAEQYF. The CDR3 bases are TGTGCCAGCTCACCAGGCCAGGGGGCTGAGCAGTACTTC.

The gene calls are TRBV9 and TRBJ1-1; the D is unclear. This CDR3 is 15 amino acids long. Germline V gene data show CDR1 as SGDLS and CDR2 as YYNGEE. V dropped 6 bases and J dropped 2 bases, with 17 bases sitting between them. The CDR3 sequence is CASTPDGRSNTEAFF. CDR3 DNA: TGTGCCAGCACCCCAGACGGCAGATCTAACACTGAAGCTTTCTTT.

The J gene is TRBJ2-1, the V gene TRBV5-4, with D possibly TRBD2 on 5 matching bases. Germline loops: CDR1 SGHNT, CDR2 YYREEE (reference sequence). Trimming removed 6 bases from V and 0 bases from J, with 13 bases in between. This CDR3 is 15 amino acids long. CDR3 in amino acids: CASILRSGSYNEQFF. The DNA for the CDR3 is TGTGCCAGCATACTTCGGAGCGGCTCCTACAATGAGCAGTTCTTC. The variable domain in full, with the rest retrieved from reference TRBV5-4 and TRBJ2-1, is ETGVTQSPTHLIKTRGQQVTLRCSSQSGHNTVSWYQQALGQGPQFIFQYYREEENGRGNFPPRFSGLQFPNYSSELNVNALELDDSALYLCASILRSGSYNEQFFGPGTRLTVL.

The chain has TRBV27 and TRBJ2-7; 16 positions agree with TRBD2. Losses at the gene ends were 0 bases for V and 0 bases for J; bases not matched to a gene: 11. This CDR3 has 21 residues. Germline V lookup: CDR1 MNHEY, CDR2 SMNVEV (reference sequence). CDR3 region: CASSLSIPGTSGRGSSYEQYF. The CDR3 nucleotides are TGTGCCAGCAGTTTATCAATCCCAGGGACTAGCGGGAGGGGGAGCTCCTACGAGCAGTACTTC.

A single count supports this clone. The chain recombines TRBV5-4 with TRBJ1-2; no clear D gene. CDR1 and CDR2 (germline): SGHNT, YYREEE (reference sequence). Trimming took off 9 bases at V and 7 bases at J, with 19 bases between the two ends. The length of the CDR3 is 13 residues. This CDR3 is CAIHLFGLRGYTF. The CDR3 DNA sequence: TGTGCCATCCACTTATTTGGACTACGTGGCTACACCTTC.

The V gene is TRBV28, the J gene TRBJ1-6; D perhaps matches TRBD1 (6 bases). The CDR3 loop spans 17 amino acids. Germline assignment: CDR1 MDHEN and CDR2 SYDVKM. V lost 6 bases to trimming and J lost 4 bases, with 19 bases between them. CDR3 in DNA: TGTGCCAGCAGCCACTGGGACATCCAGGGGTATAATTCACCCCTCCACTTT. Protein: CASSHWDIQGYNSPLHF.

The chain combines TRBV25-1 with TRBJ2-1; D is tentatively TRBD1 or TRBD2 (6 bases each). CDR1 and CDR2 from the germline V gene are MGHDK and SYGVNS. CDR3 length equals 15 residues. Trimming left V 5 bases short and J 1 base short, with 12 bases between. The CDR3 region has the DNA TGTGCCAGCAGTCGGGAGACAGGTTCCTACAATGAGCAGTTCTTC. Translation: CASSRETGSYNEQFF.

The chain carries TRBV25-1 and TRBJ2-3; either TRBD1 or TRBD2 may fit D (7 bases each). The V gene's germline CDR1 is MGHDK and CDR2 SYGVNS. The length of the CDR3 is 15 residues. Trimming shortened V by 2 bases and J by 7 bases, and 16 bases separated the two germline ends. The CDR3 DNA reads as TGTGCCAGCAGTGAAGTGTGGCAGGGGGGGAATACGCAGTATTTT. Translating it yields CASSEVWQGGNTQYF.

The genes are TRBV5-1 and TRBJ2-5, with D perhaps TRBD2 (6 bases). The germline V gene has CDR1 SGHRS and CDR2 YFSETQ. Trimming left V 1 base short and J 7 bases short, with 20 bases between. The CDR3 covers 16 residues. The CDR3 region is CASSLIPGASEATQYF. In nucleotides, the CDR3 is TGCGCCAGCAGCTTGATTCCGGGAGCCTCAGAAGCGACCCAGTACTTC.

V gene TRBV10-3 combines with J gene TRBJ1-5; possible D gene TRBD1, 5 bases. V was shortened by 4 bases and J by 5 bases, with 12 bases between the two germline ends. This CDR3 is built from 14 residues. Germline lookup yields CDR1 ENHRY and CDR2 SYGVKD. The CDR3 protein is CAISVGGEHQPQHF. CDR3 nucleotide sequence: TGTGCCATCAGTGTGGGGGGGGAGCATCAGCCCCAGCATTTT.

The CDR3 reads CASGRAQYF. The CDR3 nucleotides read TGTGCCAGCGGGCGGGCCCAGTACTTC. V and J are TRBV6-7 and TRBJ2-5, with a weak D call TRBD2 (5 bases). TRBV6-7 is marked as an open reading frame, function uncertain. The CDR3 extends over 9 amino acids. V lost 8 bases, J lost 9 bases, and 7 bases lay in between.

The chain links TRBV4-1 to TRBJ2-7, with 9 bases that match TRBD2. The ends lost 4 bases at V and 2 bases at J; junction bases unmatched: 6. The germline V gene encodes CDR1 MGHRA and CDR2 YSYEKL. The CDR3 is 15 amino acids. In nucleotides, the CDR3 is TGCGCCAGCAGCCGCGGACTAGCGAGGACCTACGAGCAGTACTTC. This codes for CASSRGLARTYEQYF.